The T cell receptor (beta chain) described here comes from a study of T cells in Graves' hyperthyroidism and ophthalmopathy. The CDR3 regions of TCR beta were amplified from RNA transcripts. When the TCR CDR3 underwent first-round RT-PCR, the HTBI primer set was used. TCRdb reprocessed the multiplex PCR reads via MiXCR and lists one record per CDR3 protein. The table has 300,000 to 450,000 distinct CDR3 sequences, 25% seen once. The V gene end was trimmed by 1 base and the J gene end by 9 bases; junction bases not matched to a gene: 10. The CDR3 is 15 residues long. Germline V gives CDR1 PRHDT, CDR2 FYEKMQ (reference sequence). Diagnostic decisions used clinical symptoms, serum thyroxine and TRAb, thyroid ultrasound and orbital computed tomography.

The V and J genes are TRBV13 and TRBJ2-3, with 7 bases aligning to TRBD1. The receptor's source is a man aged 50-60 years with Graves' hyperthyroidism. The sample taken for sequencing was blood. DNA of the CDR3: TGTGCCAGCAGCTTAGAGGGGGACAGAACTCCAACGCAGTATTTT. Protein: CASSLEGDRTPTQYF.